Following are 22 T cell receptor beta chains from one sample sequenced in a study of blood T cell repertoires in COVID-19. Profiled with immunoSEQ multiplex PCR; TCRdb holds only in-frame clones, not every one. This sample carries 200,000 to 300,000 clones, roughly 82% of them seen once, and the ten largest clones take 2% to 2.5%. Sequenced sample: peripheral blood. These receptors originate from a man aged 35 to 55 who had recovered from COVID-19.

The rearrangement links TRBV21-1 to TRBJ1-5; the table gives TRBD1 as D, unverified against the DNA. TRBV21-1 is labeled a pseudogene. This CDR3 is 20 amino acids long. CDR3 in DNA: TGTGCCAGCAGCAAAGAAGCCGAGCGGGACAGGGGTAAGAGCAATCAGCCCCAGCATTTT. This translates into CASSKEAERDRGKSNQPQHF.

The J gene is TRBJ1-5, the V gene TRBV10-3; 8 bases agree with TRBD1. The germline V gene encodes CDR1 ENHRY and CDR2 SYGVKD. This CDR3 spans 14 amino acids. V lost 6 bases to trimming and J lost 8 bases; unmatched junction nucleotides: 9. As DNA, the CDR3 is TGTGCCATCAGCGGTTCAGGGGGCATGGAGCCCCAGCATTTT. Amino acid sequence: CAISGSGGMEPQHF.

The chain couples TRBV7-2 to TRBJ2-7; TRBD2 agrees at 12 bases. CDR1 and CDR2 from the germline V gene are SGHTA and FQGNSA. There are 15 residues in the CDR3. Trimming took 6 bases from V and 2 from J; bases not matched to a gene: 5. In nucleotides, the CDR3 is TGTGCCAGCAGAAAGACTAGCGGGGGAACCTACGAGCAGTACTTC. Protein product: CASRKTSGGTYEQYF.

For the CDR3, the DNA is TGTGCCAGCAGGAAGGACAGCGTGGGTGAACTGTTTTTT. This encodes CASRKDSVGELFF. The J gene is TRBJ1-4, the V gene TRBV6-5; TRBD1 might be the D (6 bases). V was pared by 6 bases and J by 12 bases, with 17 bases between. The CDR3 has 13 amino acids. Germline CDR1 is MNHEY and CDR2 is SVGAGI.

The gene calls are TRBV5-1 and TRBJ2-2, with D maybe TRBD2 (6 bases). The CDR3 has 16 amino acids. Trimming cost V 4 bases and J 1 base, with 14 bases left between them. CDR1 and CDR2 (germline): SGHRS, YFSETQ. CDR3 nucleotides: TGCGCCAGCAGCGGAAGGGCGGGATTGAACACCGGGGAGCTGTTTTTT. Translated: CASSGRAGLNTGELFF.

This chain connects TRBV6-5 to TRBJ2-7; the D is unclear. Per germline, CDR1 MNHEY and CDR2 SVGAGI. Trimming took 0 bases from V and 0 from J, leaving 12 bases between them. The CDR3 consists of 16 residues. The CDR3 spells CASSYSDGRLSYEQYF. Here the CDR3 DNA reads TGTGCCAGCAGTTACTCTGACGGAAGACTCTCCTACGAGCAGTACTTC.

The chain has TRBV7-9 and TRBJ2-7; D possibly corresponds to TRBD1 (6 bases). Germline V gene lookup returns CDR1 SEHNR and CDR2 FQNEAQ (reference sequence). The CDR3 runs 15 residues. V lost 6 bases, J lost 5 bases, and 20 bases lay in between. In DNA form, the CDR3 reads TGTGCCAGCAGTTCTCTCGACAGGACGGGCGACGAGCAGTACTTC. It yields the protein CASSSLDRTGDEQYF. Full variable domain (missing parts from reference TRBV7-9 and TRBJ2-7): DTGVSQNPRHKITKRGQNVTFRCDPISEHNRLYWYRQTLGQGPEFLTYFQNEAQLEKSRLLSDRFSAERPKGSFSTLEIQRTEQGDSAMYLCASSSLDRTGDEQYFGPGTRLTVT.

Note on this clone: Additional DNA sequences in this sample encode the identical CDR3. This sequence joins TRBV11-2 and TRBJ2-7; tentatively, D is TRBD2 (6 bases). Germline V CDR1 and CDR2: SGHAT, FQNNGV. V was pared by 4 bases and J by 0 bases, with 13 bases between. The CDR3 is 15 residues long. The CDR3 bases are TGTGCCAGCAGCTACAGCGGGTCGCCCTCCTACGAGCAGTACTTC. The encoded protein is CASSYSGSPSYEQYF.

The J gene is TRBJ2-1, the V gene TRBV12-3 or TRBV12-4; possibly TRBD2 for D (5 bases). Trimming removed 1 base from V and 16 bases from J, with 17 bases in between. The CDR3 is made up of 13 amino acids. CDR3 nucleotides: TGTGCCAGCAGTTTAGTCGGAGAATTAGGACTCTTCTTC. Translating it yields CASSLVGELGLFF.

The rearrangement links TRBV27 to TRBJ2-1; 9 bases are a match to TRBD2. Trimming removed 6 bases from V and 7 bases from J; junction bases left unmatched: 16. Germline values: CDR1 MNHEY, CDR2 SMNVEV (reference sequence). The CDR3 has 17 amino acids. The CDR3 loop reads CASSPILGRGGGNEQFF. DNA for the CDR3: TGTGCCAGCAGCCCAATCCTCGGGCGGGGGGGTGGAAATGAGCAGTTCTTC.

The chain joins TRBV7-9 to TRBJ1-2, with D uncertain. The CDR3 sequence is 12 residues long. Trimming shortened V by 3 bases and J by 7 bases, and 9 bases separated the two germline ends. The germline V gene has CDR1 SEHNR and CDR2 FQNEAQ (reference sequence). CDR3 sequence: CASSLERAGYTF. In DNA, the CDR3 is TGTGCCAGCAGCTTGGAGAGGGCTGGCTACACCTTC.

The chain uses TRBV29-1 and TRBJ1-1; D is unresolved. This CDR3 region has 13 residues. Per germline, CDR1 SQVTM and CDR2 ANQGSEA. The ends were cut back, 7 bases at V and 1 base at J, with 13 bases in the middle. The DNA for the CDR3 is TGCAGCGCAGAACGGGATCAGAACACTGAAGCTTTCTTT. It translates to CSAERDQNTEAFF. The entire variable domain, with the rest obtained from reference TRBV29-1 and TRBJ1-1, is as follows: SAVISQKPSRDICQRGTSLTIQCQVDSQVTMMFWYRQQPGQSLTLIATANQGSEATYESGFVIDKFPISRPNLTFSTLTVSNMSPEDSSIYLCSAERDQNTEAFFGQGTRLTVV.

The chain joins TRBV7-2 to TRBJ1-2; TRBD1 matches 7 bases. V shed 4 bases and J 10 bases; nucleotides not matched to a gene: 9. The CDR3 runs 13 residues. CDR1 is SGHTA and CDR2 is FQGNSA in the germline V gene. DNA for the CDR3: TGTGCCAGCAGCTCCGATCCGGACAGGACCTACACCTTC. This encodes CASSSDPDRTYTF.

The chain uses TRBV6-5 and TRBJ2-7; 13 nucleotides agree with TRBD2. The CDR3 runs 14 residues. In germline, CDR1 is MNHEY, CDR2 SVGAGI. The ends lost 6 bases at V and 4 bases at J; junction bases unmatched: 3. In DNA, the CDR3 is TGTGCCAGCAGCCGACTAGCGGGGGGTTACGAGCAGTACTTC. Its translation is CASSRLAGGYEQYF.

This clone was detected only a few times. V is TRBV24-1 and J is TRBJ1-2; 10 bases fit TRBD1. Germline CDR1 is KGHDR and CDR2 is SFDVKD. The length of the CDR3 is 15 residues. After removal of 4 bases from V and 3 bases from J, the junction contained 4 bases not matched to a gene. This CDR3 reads CATSDGTGVDYGYTF. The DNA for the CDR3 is TGTGCCACCAGTGACGGGACAGGGGTGGACTATGGCTACACCTTC.

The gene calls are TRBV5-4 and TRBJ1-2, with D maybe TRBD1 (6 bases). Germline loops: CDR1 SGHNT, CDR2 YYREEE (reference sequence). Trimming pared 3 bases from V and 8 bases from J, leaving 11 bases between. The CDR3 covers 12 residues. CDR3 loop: CASSSTGSGYTF. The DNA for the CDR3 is TGTGCCAGCAGCTCCACAGGGTCCGGCTACACCTTC.

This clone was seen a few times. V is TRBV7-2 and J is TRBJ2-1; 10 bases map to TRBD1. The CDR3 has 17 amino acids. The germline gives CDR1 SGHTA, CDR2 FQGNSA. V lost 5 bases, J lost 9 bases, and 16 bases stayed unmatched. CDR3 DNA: TGTGCCAGCAGCGCCCCGACAGGGGGCGAACTAGCTATTGAGCAGTTCTTC. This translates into CASSAPTGGELAIEQFF.

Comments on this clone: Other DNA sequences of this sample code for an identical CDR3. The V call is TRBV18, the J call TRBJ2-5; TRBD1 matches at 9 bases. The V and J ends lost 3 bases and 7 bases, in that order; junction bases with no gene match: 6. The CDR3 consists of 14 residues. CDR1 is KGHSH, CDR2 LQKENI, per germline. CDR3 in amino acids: CASSPGQGFGTQYF. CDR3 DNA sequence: TGTGCCAGCTCACCGGGACAGGGCTTTGGGACCCAGTACTTC.

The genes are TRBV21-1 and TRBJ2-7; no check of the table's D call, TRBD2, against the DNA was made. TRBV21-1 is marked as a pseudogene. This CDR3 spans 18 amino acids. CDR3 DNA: TGTGCCAGCAGCACGCCCGGGACTAGCGGGAGGGGGTGCTACGAGCAGTACTTC. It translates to CASSTPGTSGRGCYEQYF.

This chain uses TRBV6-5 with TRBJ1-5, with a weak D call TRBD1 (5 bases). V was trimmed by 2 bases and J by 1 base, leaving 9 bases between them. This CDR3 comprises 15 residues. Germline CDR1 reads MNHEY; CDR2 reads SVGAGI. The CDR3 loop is CASSYAGGSNQPQHF. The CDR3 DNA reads TGTGCCAGCAGTTACGCCGGGGGGAGCAATCAGCCCCAGCATTTT.

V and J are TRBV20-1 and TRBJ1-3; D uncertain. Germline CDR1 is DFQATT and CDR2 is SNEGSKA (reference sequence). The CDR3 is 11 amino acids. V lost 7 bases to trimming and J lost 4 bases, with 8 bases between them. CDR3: CSGAVGNTIYF. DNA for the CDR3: TGCAGTGGGGCAGTCGGAAACACCATATATTTT.

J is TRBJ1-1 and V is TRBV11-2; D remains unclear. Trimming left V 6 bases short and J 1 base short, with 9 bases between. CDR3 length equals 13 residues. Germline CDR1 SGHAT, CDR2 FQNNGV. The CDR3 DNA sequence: TGTGCCAGCAGGCTGGCGGGGAACACTGAAGCTTTCTTT. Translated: CASRLAGNTEAFF.